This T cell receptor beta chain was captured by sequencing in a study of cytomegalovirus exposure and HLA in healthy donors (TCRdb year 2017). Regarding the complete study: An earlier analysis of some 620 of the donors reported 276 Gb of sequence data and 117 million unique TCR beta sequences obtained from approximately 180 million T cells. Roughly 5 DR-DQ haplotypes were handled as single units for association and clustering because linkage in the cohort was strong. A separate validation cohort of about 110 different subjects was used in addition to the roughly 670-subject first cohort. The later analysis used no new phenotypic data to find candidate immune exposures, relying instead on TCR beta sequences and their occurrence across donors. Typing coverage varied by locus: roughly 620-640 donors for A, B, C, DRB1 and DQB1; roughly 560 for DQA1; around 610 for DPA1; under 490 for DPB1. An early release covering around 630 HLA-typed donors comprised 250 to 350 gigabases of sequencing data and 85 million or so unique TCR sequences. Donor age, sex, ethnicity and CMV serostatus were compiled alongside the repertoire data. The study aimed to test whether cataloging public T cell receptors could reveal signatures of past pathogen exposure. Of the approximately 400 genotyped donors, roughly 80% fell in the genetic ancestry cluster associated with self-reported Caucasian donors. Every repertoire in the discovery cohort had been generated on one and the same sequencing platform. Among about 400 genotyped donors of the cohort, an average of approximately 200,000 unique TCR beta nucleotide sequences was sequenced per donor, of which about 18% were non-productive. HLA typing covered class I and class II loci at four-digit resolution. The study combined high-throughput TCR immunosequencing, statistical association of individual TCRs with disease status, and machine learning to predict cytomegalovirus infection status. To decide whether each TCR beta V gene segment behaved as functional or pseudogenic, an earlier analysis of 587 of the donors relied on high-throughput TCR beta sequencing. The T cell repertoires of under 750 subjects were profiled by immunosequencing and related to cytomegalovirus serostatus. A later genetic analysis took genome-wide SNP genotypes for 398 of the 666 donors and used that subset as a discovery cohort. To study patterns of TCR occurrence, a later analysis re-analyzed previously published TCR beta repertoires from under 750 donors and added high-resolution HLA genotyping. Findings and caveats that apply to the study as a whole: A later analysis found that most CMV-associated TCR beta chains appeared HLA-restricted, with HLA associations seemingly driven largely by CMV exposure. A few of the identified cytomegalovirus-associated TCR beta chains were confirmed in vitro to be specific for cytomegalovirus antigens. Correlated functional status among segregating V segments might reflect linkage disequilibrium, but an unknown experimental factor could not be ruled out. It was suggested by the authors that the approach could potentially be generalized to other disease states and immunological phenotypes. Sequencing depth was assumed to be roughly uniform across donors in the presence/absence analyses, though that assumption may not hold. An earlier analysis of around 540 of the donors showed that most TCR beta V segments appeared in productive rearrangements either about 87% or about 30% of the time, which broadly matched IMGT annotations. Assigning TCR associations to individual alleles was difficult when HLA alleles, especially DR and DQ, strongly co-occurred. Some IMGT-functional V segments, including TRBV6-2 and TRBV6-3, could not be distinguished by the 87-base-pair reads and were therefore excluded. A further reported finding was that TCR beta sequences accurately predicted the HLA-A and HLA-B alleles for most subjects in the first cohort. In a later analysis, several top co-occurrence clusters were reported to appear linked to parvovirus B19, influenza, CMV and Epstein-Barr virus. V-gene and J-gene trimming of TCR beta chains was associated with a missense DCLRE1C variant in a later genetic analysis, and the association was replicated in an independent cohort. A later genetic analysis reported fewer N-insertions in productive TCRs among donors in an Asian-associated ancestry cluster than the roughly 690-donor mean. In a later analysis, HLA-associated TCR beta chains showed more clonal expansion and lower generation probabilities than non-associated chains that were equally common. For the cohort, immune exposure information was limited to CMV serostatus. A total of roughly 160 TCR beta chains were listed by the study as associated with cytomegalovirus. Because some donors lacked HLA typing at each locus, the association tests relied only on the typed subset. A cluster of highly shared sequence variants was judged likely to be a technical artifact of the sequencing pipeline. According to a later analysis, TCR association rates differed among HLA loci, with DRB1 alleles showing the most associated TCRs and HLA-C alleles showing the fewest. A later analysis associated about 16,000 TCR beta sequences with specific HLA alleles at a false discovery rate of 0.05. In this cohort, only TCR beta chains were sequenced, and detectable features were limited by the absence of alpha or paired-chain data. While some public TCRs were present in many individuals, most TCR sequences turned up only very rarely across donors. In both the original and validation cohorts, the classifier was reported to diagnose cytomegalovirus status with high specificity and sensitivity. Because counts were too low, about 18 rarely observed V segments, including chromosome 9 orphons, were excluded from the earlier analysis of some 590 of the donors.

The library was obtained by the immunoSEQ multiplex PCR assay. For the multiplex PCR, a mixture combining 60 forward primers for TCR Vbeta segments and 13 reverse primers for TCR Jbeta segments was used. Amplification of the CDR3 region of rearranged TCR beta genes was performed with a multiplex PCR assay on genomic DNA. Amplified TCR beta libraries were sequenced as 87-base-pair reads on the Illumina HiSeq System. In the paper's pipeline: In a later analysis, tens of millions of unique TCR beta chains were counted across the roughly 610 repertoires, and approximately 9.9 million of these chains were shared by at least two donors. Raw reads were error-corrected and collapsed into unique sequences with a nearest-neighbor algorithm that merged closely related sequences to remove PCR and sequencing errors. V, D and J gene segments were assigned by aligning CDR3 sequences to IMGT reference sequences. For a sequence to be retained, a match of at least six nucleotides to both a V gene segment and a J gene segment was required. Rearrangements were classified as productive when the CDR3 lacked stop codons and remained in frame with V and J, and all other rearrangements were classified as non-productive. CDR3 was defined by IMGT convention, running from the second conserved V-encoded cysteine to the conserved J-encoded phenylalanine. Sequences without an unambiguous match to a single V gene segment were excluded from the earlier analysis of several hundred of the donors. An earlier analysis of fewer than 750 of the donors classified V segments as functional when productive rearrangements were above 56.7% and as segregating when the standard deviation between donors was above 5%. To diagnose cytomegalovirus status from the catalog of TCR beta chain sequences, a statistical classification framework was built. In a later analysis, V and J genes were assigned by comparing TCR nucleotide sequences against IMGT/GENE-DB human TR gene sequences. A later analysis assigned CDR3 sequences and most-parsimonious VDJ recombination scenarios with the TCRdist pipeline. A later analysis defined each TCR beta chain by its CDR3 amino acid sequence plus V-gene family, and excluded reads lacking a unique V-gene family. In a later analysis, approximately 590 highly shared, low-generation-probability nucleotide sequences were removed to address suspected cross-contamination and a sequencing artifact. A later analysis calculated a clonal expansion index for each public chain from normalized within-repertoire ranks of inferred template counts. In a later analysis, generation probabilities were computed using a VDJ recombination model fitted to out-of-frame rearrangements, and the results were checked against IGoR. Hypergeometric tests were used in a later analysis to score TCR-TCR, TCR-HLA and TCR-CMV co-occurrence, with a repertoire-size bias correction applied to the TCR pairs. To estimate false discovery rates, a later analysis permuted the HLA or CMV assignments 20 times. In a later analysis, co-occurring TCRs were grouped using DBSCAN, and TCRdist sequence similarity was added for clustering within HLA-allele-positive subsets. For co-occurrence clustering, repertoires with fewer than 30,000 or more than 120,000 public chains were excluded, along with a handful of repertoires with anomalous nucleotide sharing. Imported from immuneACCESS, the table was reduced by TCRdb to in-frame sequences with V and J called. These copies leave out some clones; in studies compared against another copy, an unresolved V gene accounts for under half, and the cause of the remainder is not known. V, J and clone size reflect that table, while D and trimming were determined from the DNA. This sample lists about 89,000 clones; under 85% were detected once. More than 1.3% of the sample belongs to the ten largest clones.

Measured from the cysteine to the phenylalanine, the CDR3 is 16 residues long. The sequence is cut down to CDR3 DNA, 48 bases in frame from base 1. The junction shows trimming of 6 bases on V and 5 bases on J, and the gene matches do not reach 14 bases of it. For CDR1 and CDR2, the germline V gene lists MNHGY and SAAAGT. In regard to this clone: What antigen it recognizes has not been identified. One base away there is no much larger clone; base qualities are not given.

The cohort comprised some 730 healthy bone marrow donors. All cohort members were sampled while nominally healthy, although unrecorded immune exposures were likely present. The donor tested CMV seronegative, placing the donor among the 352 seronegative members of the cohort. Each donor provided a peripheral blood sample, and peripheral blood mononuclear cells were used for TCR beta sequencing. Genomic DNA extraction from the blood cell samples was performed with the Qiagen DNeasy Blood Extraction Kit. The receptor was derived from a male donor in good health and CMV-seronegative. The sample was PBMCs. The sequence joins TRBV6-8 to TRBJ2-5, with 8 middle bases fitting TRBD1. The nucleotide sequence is TGTGCCAGCAGCACCCACCGCAGGGGGCAACAGGAGACCCAGTACTTC. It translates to CASSTHRRGQQETQYF.